Listed here are 8 T cell receptor beta chains from one sample, sequenced in a study of T cells after yellow fever vaccination. TCRdb re-analysed the 5' RACE reads in MiXCR, keeping a single row per CDR3 protein. This table has some 350,000 distinct CDR3 sequences, roughly 9.4% appearing once. The sample in question was PBMCs, obtained on the day of the first yellow fever vaccination. Every receptor here comes from a man aged 18 to 30 who received the YFV17D yellow fever vaccine.

The chain has TRBV11-2 and TRBJ2-7; TRBD1 might be the D (6 bases). This CDR3 contains 14 residues. Germline V CDR1 and CDR2: SGHAT, FQNNGV. V was shortened by 6 bases and J by 5 bases, with 17 bases between the two germline ends. This CDR3 reads CASRWGHYGDEQYF. In nucleotides, the CDR3 is TGTGCCAGCAGGTGGGGACACTACGGCGACGAGCAGTACTTC.

The rearrangement joins TRBV12-3 or TRBV12-4 to TRBJ1-5; weak D call: TRBD1 (5 bases). This CDR3 is 14 amino acids long. The V end lost 6 bases, the J end lost 5 bases, and 14 bases lay between the germline ends. The CDR3 DNA sequence: TGTGCCAGCAGCCTGACAGCGCCTGATCAGCCCCAGCATTTT. Its translation is CASSLTAPDQPQHF.

The chain recombines TRBV7-3 with TRBJ2-1; 7 positions agree with TRBD1. Germline CDR1 SGHTA, CDR2 FQGTGA. This CDR3 spans 15 amino acids. Losses at the gene ends were 5 bases for V and 2 bases for J; bases not matched to a gene: 6. In nucleotides, the CDR3 is TGTGCCAGCAGCCGTTCAGGGGGAACCTACAATGAGCAGTTCTTC. This codes for CASSRSGGTYNEQFF.

This clonotype was seen a few times. The chain couples TRBV5-1 to TRBJ2-7; a weak D match, TRBD1 (7 bases). V lost 0 bases and J lost 3, with 16 bases in between. The V gene's germline CDR1 is SGHRS and CDR2 YFSETQ. The CDR3 consists of 16 residues. The CDR3 region is CASSLVSGRGDYEQYF. CDR3 nucleotides: TGCGCCAGCAGCTTGGTTTCGGGCAGGGGGGACTACGAGCAGTACTTC. Based on the CDR3 plus reference TRBV5-1 and TRBJ2-7, the full variable domain is KAGVTQTPRYLIKTRGQQVTLSCSPISGHRSVSWYQQTPGQGLQFLFEYFSETQRNKGNFPGRFSGRQFSNSRSEMNVSTLELGDSALYLCASSLVSGRGDYEQYFGPGTRLTVT.

At least ten counts were recorded for this clonotype. The rearrangement joins TRBV30 to TRBJ1-2; D remains unclear. Germline V gene data show CDR1 as GTSNPN and CDR2 as SVGIG (reference sequence). With 3 bases removed from V and 4 bases from J, the gap between germline ends came to 9 bases. The CDR3 has 12 residues. CDR3 amino acids: CAWSQVLYGYTF. As DNA, the CDR3 is TGTGCCTGGAGCCAAGTTCTCTATGGCTACACCTTC.

V and J are TRBV7-2 and TRBJ2-3; D is possibly TRBD2 (5 bases). The V end lost 5 bases, the J end lost 4 bases, and 16 bases lay between the germline ends. Germline CDR1 SGHTA, CDR2 FQGNSA. This CDR3 is built from 15 residues. The CDR3 here is CASSILPSIADTQYF. CDR3 nucleotide sequence: TGTGCCAGCAGCATCCTTCCTAGCATAGCAGATACGCAGTATTTT.

This clonotype was counted at least ten times. The genes are TRBV7-9 and TRBJ2-1, with 8 positions matching TRBD2. J gave up 6 bases and V 3 bases, and 4 bases lay outside the gene matches. This CDR3 has 14 amino acids. CDR1 is SEHNR and CDR2 is FQNEAQ in the germline V gene (reference sequence). CDR3 amino acids: CASSFGAGVNEQFF. In DNA, the CDR3 is TGTGCCAGCAGCTTTGGAGCGGGGGTCAATGAGCAGTTCTTC.

This clonotype appeared many times. V is TRBV6-2 or TRBV6-3 and J is TRBJ2-1, with no clear D. The CDR3 consists of 13 residues. The V end was cut by 2 bases, the J end by 8 bases, with 10 bases between. CDR1 and CDR2 from the germline V gene are MNHEY and SVGEGT. The CDR3 spells CASSYAQRYEQFF. The DNA of the CDR3 is TGTGCCAGCAGTTACGCGCAAAGGTATGAGCAGTTCTTC.